Below, 31 T cell receptor beta chains from the same sample are listed, as sequenced in a study of blood T cells in healthy people across ages. The authors ran a second PCR of about 6 to 11 cycles using a sample-barcoded 5' primer and a J-beta primer mix. TCRdb passed the 5' RACE reads through MiXCR, listing each CDR3 protein once. The sample has some 1.7 million distinct CDR3 sequences, approximately 28% seen once. The sequenced sample was blood. These receptors were obtained from a woman aged 25 to 45 in good health.

The chain carries TRBV6-1 and TRBJ1-4; D uncertain. Looked up from germline, CDR1 is MNHNS and CDR2 is SASEGT. The CDR3 sequence is 15 residues long. Trimming cost V 2 bases and J 8 bases, with 15 bases left between them. The CDR3: CASSEYGQAGEKLFF. The CDR3 coding sequence is TGTGCCAGCAGTGAATACGGGCAGGCTGGAGAAAAACTGTTTTTT.

V usage is TRBV6-5 and J usage is TRBJ2-5, with 7 bases that match TRBD1. Per germline, CDR1 MNHEY and CDR2 SVGAGI. V shed 6 bases and J 2 bases; nucleotides not matched to a gene: 6. This CDR3 is built from 14 residues. The CDR3 loop reads CASSRKGQQETQYF. In DNA form, the CDR3 reads TGTGCCAGCAGCCGAAAGGGACAGCAAGAGACCCAGTACTTC.

V and J are TRBV6-5 and TRBJ2-7; tentative D call: TRBD1 (6 bases). Germline-derived CDR1 and CDR2 are MNHEY and SVGAGI. This CDR3 contains 16 residues. V lost 0 bases, J lost 0 bases, and 12 bases lay in between. The CDR3 nucleotides are TGTGCCAGCAGTTACTCTAGGGGGATTAGCTCCTACGAGCAGTACTTC. It codes for CASSYSRGISSYEQYF.

In its sample, this clonotype was seen a few times. This chain joins TRBV29-1 and TRBJ1-1; D call uncertain. The V gene lost 4 bases and the J gene lost 5 bases, with 8 bases spanning the gap. CDR3 size: 11 residues. Germline V gives CDR1 SQVTM, CDR2 ANQGSEA. CDR3 DNA: TGCAGCGTTGTTAGTGGGACTGAAGCTTTCTTT. This gives the protein CSVVSGTEAFF. Filled out from reference TRBV29-1 and TRBJ1-1, the complete variable domain reads SAVISQKPSRDICQRGTSLTIQCQVDSQVTMMFWYRQQPGQSLTLIATANQGSEATYESGFVIDKFPISRPNLTFSTLTVSNMSPEDSSIYLCSVVSGTEAFFGQGTRLTVV.

The genes are TRBV3-1 and TRBJ2-7; maybe TRBD1 (5 bases). The germline V gene encodes CDR1 LGHDT and CDR2 YNNKEL (reference sequence). The CDR3 covers 15 residues. The V end was cut by 1 base, the J end by 3 bases, with 13 bases between. The CDR3 nucleotides read TGTGCCAGCAGCCAAGCGTGGGGCGCTTTCTACGAGCAGTACTTC. Translating gives CASSQAWGAFYEQYF.

On this clonotype: The junction and the germline gene differ at one end; a read error may be behind it. The rearrangement joins TRBV7-9 to TRBJ2-7; 8 bases fit TRBD1. Germline lookup yields CDR1 SEHNR and CDR2 FQNEAQ (reference sequence). The CDR3 sequence is 14 residues long. As DNA, the CDR3 is TGTGCCAGTAGCTTGGGGACAGGTAGTGAAGAGCAGTACTTC. Its protein product is CASSLGTGSEEQYF.

This clonotype turned up a few times. The CDR3 nucleotides are TGCAGCGTACATCGCGGGGGGGAGTACAATGAGCAGTTCTTC. Protein product: CSVHRGGEYNEQFF. This chain uses TRBV29-1 with TRBJ2-1, with 9 nucleotides matching TRBD2. The germline gives CDR1 SQVTM, CDR2 ANQGSEA. The CDR3 loop spans 14 amino acids. V trimming: 6 bases; J trimming: 4 bases; junction bases outside the gene matches: 7.

This chain joins TRBV7-6 and TRBJ2-5; no definite D call. Between the trimmed V and J ends, which lost 1 base and 7 bases, there was a span of 7 bases. This CDR3 is 12 amino acids long. Germline-derived CDR1 and CDR2 are SGHVS and FNYEAQ. The CDR3 spells CASSLVIATQYF. The CDR3 DNA reads as TGTGCCAGCAGCTTAGTTATTGCGACCCAGTACTTC.

This sequence joins TRBV7-9 and TRBJ2-2; the match to TRBD2 covers 8 bases. The germline V gene has CDR1 SEHNR and CDR2 FQNEAQ (reference sequence). The trim removed 1 base at V and 4 bases at J, leaving 11 bases unmatched. The CDR3 has 18 residues. Written as DNA, the CDR3 is TGTGCCAGCAGCTTAGTCCTGACGGGAGGGCCCTCCACCGGGGAGCTGTTTTTT. Protein: CASSLVLTGGPSTGELFF. Together with reference TRBV7-9 and TRBJ2-2, the CDR3 gives the full variable domain: DTGVSQNPRHKITKRGQNVTFRCDPISEHNRLYWYRQTLGQGPEFLTYFQNEAQLEKSRLLSDRFSAERPKGSFSTLEIQRTEQGDSAMYLCASSLVLTGGPSTGELFFGEGSRLTVL.

The genes are TRBV4-1 and TRBJ2-7; the match to TRBD1 covers 7 bases. The DNA end favors TRBJ2-5, so the J call may be wrong. Germline CDR1 MGHRA, CDR2 YSYEKL. The CDR3 runs 15 residues. Written as DNA, the CDR3 is TGCGCCAGCAGCCAAGATGGGACAGCGAAAGAGACCCAGTACTTC. Translation: CASSQDGTAKETQYF.

The sample holds many counts of this clonotype. The J gene is TRBJ1-3, the V gene TRBV7-2; unclear D gene. The V gene's germline CDR1 is SGHTA and CDR2 FQGNSA. This CDR3 has 15 residues. Trimming shortened V by 3 bases and J by 9 bases, and 18 bases separated the two germline ends. Here the CDR3 reads CASSLSRDYGGTIYF. The CDR3, as DNA: TGTGCCAGCAGCTTGAGTCGGGATTATGGTGGCACCATATATTTT.

J is TRBJ2-6 and V is TRBV28, with D hard to call. Per the germline V gene, CDR1 is MDHEN and CDR2 is SYDVKM. Trimming left V 4 bases short and J 4 bases short, with 11 bases between. The CDR3 runs 15 residues. The CDR3 DNA sequence: TGTGCCAGCAGTTCCCCCGGTGAAGGGGCCAACGTCCTGACTTTC. This translates into CASSSPGEGANVLTF.

The chain links TRBV12-5 to TRBJ1-1, with 8 bases identical to TRBD1. Germline CDR1 reads LGHNT; CDR2 reads FRNRAP. The CDR3 contains 16 residues. The junction had 12 bases not matched to a gene; V was cut back by 5 bases and J by 4 bases. The CDR3 DNA reads as TGTGCTAGTGGTGGACAGGGACGTTTTCTAGGCACTGAAGCTTTCTTT. As protein: CASGGQGRFLGTEAFF.

This sequence joins TRBV12-3 or TRBV12-4 and TRBJ1-4; D uncertain. This CDR3 comprises 14 residues. The V end lost 8 bases, the J end lost 0 bases, and 10 bases lay between the germline ends. This chain's CDR3 is CASGKHSTNEKLFF. The CDR3 DNA reads as TGTGCCAGCGGAAAACACTCAACTAATGAAAAACTGTTTTTT.

This clonotype showed up just a few times. This rearrangement joins TRBV2 to TRBJ2-3; TRBD2 agrees at 9 bases. J lost 3 bases, V lost 2 bases, and 3 bases had no gene match. Germline V gene lookup returns CDR1 SNHLY and CDR2 FYNNEI. The CDR3 sequence is 15 residues long. CDR3 DNA: TGTGCCAGCAGTGAACGGCTAGCGGGGACAGATACGCAGTATTTT. Its translation: CASSERLAGTDTQYF.

The J gene is TRBJ2-3, the V gene TRBV7-2, with no clear D. Germline CDR1 reads SGHTA; CDR2 reads FQGNSA. Trimming removed 4 bases from V and 2 bases from J, with 13 bases in between. The length of the CDR3 is 15 residues. The CDR3 DNA follows: TGTGCCAGCAGCTCCGGGCGGACCAACACAGATACGCAGTATTTT. Amino acids: CASSSGRTNTDTQYF.

The gene calls are TRBV7-2 and TRBJ1-3, with a tentative D call TRBD1 (6 bases). Trimming stripped 2 bases from V and 3 bases from J, with 14 bases between. The CDR3 is 16 residues long. CDR1 is SGHTA, CDR2 FQGNSA, per germline. Here the CDR3 reads CASSLPLGAIGNTIYF. CDR3 bases: TGTGCCAGCAGCTTACCCCTGGGGGCCATTGGAAACACCATATATTTT.

The chain links TRBV6-2 or TRBV6-3 to TRBJ2-1; 8 nucleotides agree with TRBD2. The last part of the DNA fits TRBJ2-7 better; the J call may be wrong. Germline V gene data show CDR1 as MNHEY and CDR2 as SVGEGT. CDR3 length: 13 residues. The chain's CDR3 is CASGRLAFYEQYF. DNA of the CDR3: TGTGCCAGCGGGAGACTAGCGTTCTACGAGCAGTACTTC.

This clonotype was detected a few times. The chain employs TRBV5-1 and TRBJ1-2; D not certain. Looked up from germline, CDR1 is SGHRS and CDR2 is YFSETQ. The ends were cut back, 0 bases at V and 4 bases at J, with 16 bases in the middle. The CDR3 is made up of 16 amino acids. The CDR3 DNA reads as TGCGCCAGCAGCTTGGCCTCCGGTTCGTCTCCCTATGGCTACACCTTC. It yields the protein CASSLASGSSPYGYTF.

The sample holds a few counts of this clonotype. The J gene is TRBJ1-4, the V gene TRBV4-1, with D possibly TRBD1 on 6 matching bases. This CDR3 is built from 16 residues. Germline CDR1 reads MGHRA; CDR2 reads YSYEKL. V was clipped by 2 bases and J by 5 bases, with 15 bases between them. CDR3 residues: CASSQTKGGANEKLFF. The CDR3 region has the DNA TGCGCCAGCAGCCAAACCAAGGGGGGTGCGAATGAAAAACTGTTTTTT.

The chain carries TRBV7-8 and TRBJ1-2; 7 bases align to TRBD1. Trimming cost V 1 base and J 2 bases; bases outside gene matches: 4. CDR3 size: 15 residues. CDR1 and CDR2 (germline): SGHVS, FQNEAQ. This CDR3 is CASSLGMGQNYGYTF. In DNA, the CDR3 is TGTGCCAGCAGCTTAGGGATGGGACAGAACTATGGCTACACCTTC.

The rearrangement joins TRBV12-3 or TRBV12-4 to TRBJ2-3; 7 positions match TRBD2. With V trimmed by 2 bases and J by 8 bases, 7 bases remained unmatched. The CDR3 is 14 amino acids. The CDR3 spells CASSLFSGSATQYF. The CDR3 nucleotides are TGTGCCAGCAGTTTATTTAGCGGGTCGGCTACGCAGTATTTT.

This clonotype was seen a few times. The chain has TRBV5-5 and TRBJ2-5, with TRBD2 identical over 9 bases. Per germline, CDR1 SGHKS and CDR2 YYEKEE (reference sequence). With 5 bases clipped from V and 1 base from J, the junction kept 9 bases outside the gene matches. CDR3 length equals 16 residues. In DNA form, the CDR3 reads TGTGCCAGCAGGCGAATAGCGGGGGCACCCCAAGAGACCCAGTACTTC. Translated, it gives CASRRIAGAPQETQYF. Full variable domain (missing parts from reference TRBV5-5 and TRBJ2-5): DAGVTQSPTHLIKTRGQQVTLRCSPISGHKSVSWYQQVLGQGPQFIFQYYEKEERGRGNFPDRFSARQFPNYSSELNVNALLLGDSALYLCASRRIAGAPQETQYFGPGTRLLVL.

This clonotype was detected only a few times. The V call is TRBV12-3 or TRBV12-4, the J call TRBJ2-3; 11 bases fit TRBD2. With V trimmed by 8 bases and J by 4 bases, 8 bases remained unmatched. This CDR3 spans 15 amino acids. The CDR3 DNA is TGTGCCAGCTCCTTTTCGGGACTAGCGGCAGATACGCAGTATTTT. This gives the protein CASSFSGLAADTQYF.

CDR3 nucleotides: TGTGCCAGCAAATGGGGGAGGAACACTGAAGCTTTCTTT. This encodes CASKWGRNTEAFF. The gene calls are TRBV28 and TRBJ1-1; TRBD1 is a possible D gene (5 bases). The CDR3 consists of 13 residues. V lost 7 bases and J lost 1, with 10 bases in between. Germline assignment: CDR1 MDHEN and CDR2 SYDVKM.

In the case of this clonotype: One base away lies a much larger clone, so this may be a sequencing read error. The chain combines TRBV15 with TRBJ2-3; D may be TRBD1 (5 bases). Germline loops: CDR1 LNHNV, CDR2 YYDKDF (reference sequence). This CDR3 spans 12 amino acids. The CDR3 nucleotides read TGTGCCACCAGCAGAGATACAGGTACGCAGTATTTT. The encoded protein is CATSRDTGTQYF.

Ten or more counts support this clonotype. The chain combines TRBV20-1 with TRBJ1-2; 8 bases are shared with TRBD1. This CDR3 is built from 13 residues. Germline CDR1 is DFQATT and CDR2 is SNEGSKA (reference sequence). V was pared by 5 bases and J by 2 bases, with 4 bases of the junction left unmatched. The DNA of the CDR3 is TGCAGTGCTGTGGACAGGGCCAACTATGGCTACACCTTC. It codes for CSAVDRANYGYTF.

CDR3 bases: TGTGCCAGCAGTCCTCAGGGCCATAGGCCTGGCTACACCTTC. It specifies CASSPQGHRPGYTF. This chain connects TRBV12-3 or TRBV12-4 to TRBJ1-2, with D possibly being TRBD1 (5 bases). This CDR3 contains 14 residues. Trimming cost V 5 bases and J 7 bases, with 17 bases left between them.

As to this clonotype: Without the conserved terminal phenylalanine or tryptophan, this CDR3 likely stems from a read error. This sequence joins TRBV3-1 and TRBJ2-1; 7 nucleotides agree with TRBD2. Germline CDR1 and CDR2: LGHDT and YNNKEL (reference sequence). This CDR3 has 16 residues. After removal of 4 bases from V and 3 bases from J, the junction contained 9 bases not matched to a gene. CDR3 amino acids: CASSLLGAGLYNEQFC. DNA for the CDR3: TGTGCCAGCAGCCTTCTCGGAGCGGGACTCTACAATGAGCAGTTCTGC.

The chain couples TRBV20-1 to TRBJ2-1; 10 bases are shared with TRBD2. The germline gives CDR1 DFQATT, CDR2 SNEGSKA (reference sequence). The length of the CDR3 is 14 residues. The trim removed 5 bases at V and 3 bases at J, leaving 4 bases unmatched. The CDR3 DNA follows: TGCAGTGCTCGGACTAGCGGAATCTACAATGAGCAGTTCTTC. Encoded protein: CSARTSGIYNEQFF.

This clonotype was seen a few times. V gene TRBV2 combines with J gene TRBJ1-2; possibly TRBD1 for D (5 bases). The CDR3 has 13 amino acids. Germline loops: CDR1 SNHLY, CDR2 FYNNEI. Trimming pared 2 bases from V and 6 bases from J, leaving 10 bases between. The CDR3 DNA follows: TGTGCCAGCAGTGAACGGGGGAGGCATGGCTACACCTTC. Translation gives CASSERGRHGYTF. Looking up the rest from reference TRBV2 and TRBJ1-2 gives the full variable domain: EPEVTQTPSHQVTQMGQEVILRCVPISNHLYFYWYRQILGQKVEFLVSFYNNEISEKSEIFDDQFSVERPDGSNFTLKIRSTKLEDSAMYFCASSERGRHGYTFGSGTRLTVV.